This TCR beta chain was identified in a study of OX40 agonist ivuxolimab in advanced cancers. Study details: Cancers in dose escalation were hepatocellular, melanoma, renal cell and head and neck. Patients with prior anti-PD-1, anti-PD-L1 or anti-CTLA-4 therapy were eligible; roughly 41% had some. Study conclusions and caveats: On average, CD8+ T cells had more expanded clones than CD4+.

Assay used: immunoSEQ multiplex PCR; TCRdb lists only in-frame clones, some missing. The repertoire holds fewer than 40,000 clones, less than 85% seen once, with 10% to 11% in the top ten. As concerns this clone: The antigen remains undetermined.

This specimen was CD4+ or CD8+ T cells sorted from blood, taken in a trial of the OX40 agonist ivuxolimab. This TCR came from an adult with an advanced solid tumor such as melanoma, head and neck, liver or kidney cancer.

The CDR3 coding sequence is TGCAGTGCCACCGTTGAGAATGAGCAGTTCTTC. Residues: CSATVENEQFF. The J gene is TRBJ2-1, the V gene TRBV20-1; D is unresolved. Germline CDR1 reads DFQATT; CDR2 reads SNEGSKA (reference sequence). The CDR3 totals 11 residues. With 6 bases removed from V and 7 bases from J, the gap between germline ends came to 10 bases.